Listed here are 23 T cell receptor beta chains from one sample, sequenced in a study of blood T cell repertoires in COVID-19 (dated by TCRdb to 2020 to 2022). Library preparation was by the immunoSEQ multiplex PCR assay. The clones in this table, taken by TCRdb from immuneACCESS, are in-frame only. Not every clone is retained; where verified, under half of the shortfall comes from an unresolved V gene, and the cause of the rest is unknown. Present in this sample are about 140,000 clones, roughly 75% of which were seen just once. 5% to 6.5% of the sample is taken by the ten largest. The specimen sequenced was PBMCs or T cells enriched from blood (not recorded which). These receptors were collected from a woman aged 50 to 60 who had recovered from COVID-19.

The rearrangement joins TRBV11-3 to TRBJ2-3, with 7 bases lining up with TRBD1. V shed 5 bases and J 8 bases; nucleotides not matched to a gene: 22. Germline lookup yields CDR1 SGHNT and CDR2 YENEEA. The CDR3 runs 18 residues. This CDR3 reads CASSASTRDSSQGSTQYF. CDR3 sequence (DNA): TGTGCCAGCAGCGCCTCGACCAGGGACAGCAGCCAAGGGTCTACGCAGTATTTT.

CDR3 in DNA: TGCGCCAGCAGCCGACAGTCCATGAACACTGAAGCTTTCTTT. It is translated as CASSRQSMNTEAFF. This chain connects TRBV4-1 to TRBJ1-1, with D possibly matching TRBD1 (5 bases). V lost 4 bases, J lost 0 bases, and 9 bases lay in between. This CDR3 region has 14 residues. Germline V gene sequence: CDR1 MGHRA, CDR2 YSYEKL.

In its sample, this clone was seen once. V usage is TRBV29-1 and J usage is TRBJ2-2; D is unclear. The ends were cut back, 6 bases at V and 4 bases at J, with 9 bases in the middle. From germline, CDR1 is SQVTM and CDR2 ANQGSEA. The CDR3 loop spans 12 amino acids. In nucleotides, the CDR3 is TGCAGCGTGGCCAGCGCCACCGGGGAGCTGTTTTTT. Protein product: CSVASATGELFF.

The gene calls are TRBV7-2 and TRBJ2-1; the match to TRBD2 covers 8 bases. This CDR3 region has 17 residues. J lost 2 bases, V lost 3 bases, and 9 bases had no gene match. Germline V gene data show CDR1 as SGHTA and CDR2 as FQGNSA. The CDR3 region has the DNA TGTGCCAGCAGCTTGGCAACAGCGGGAGCAGCCTACAATGAGCAGTTCTTC. It translates to CASSLATAGAAYNEQFF.

This clone was recorded many times. The rearrangement joins TRBV15 to TRBJ1-2; D is perhaps TRBD1 (5 bases). This CDR3 comprises 14 residues. Germline CDR1 LNHNV, CDR2 YYDKDF (reference sequence). The ends were cut back, 4 bases at V and 8 bases at J, with 17 bases in the middle. CDR3 residues: CATSTRTSGVGYTF. The CDR3 DNA is TGTGCCACCAGCACCCGGACATCCGGAGTCGGCTACACCTTC.

The CDR3 sequence is CASSFAGGDYNSPLHF. CDR3 nucleotides: TGTGCCAGCAGCTTTGCGGGGGGCGACTATAATTCACCCCTCCACTTT. The genes are TRBV13 and TRBJ1-6; maybe TRBD1 (6 bases). The CDR3 consists of 16 residues. The ends were cut back, 3 bases at V and 3 bases at J, with 12 bases in the middle. CDR1 and CDR2 from the germline V gene are PRHDT and FYEKMQ (reference sequence). Based on the CDR3 plus reference TRBV13 and TRBJ1-6, the full variable domain is AAGVIQSPRHLIKEKRETATLKCYPIPRHDTVYWYQQGPGQDPQFLISFYEKMQSDKGSIPDRFSAQQFSDYHSELNMSSLELGDSALYFCASSFAGGDYNSPLHFGNGTRLTVT.

V is TRBV18 and J is TRBJ1-3, with D maybe TRBD1 (6 bases). The germline V gene has CDR1 KGHSH and CDR2 LQKENI. Trimming stripped 0 bases from V and 4 bases from J, with 10 bases between. The CDR3 sequence is 15 residues long. CDR3 amino acids: CASSPPSGGGNTIYF. CDR3 sequence (DNA): TGTGCCAGCTCACCACCATCTGGGGGCGGAAACACCATATATTTT.

V usage is TRBV27 and J usage is TRBJ1-4; a possible D gene is TRBD1 (5 bases). The CDR3 totals 14 residues. Germline V gives CDR1 MNHEY, CDR2 SMNVEV (reference sequence). Trimming removed 10 bases from V and 6 bases from J, with 18 bases in between. CDR3 bases: TGTGCCACCGGACGGGACTCTCGTTATGAAAAACTGTTTTTT. As protein: CATGRDSRYEKLFF.

The genes are TRBV7-9 and TRBJ2-5; TRBD2 is a possible D gene (6 bases). Germline V gene data show CDR1 as SEHNR and CDR2 as FQNEAQ (reference sequence). The CDR3 extends over 15 amino acids. V lost 4 bases, J lost 9 bases, and 21 bases lay in between. The CDR3 spells CASSWSGGERGSQYF. CDR3 nucleotide sequence: TGTGCCAGCAGCTGGTCTGGCGGGGAAAGAGGGTCCCAGTACTTC. Using reference TRBV7-9 and TRBJ2-5 for the parts outside the CDR3, the full variable domain is DTGVSQNPRHKITKRGQNVTFRCDPISEHNRLYWYRQTLGQGPEFLTYFQNEAQLEKSRLLSDRFSAERPKGSFSTLEIQRTEQGDSAMYLCASSWSGGERGSQYFGPGTRLLVL.

The chain combines TRBV7-9 with TRBJ2-1; weak D call: TRBD2 (6 bases). Trimming took 1 base from V and 13 from J, leaving 20 bases between them. This CDR3 spans 15 amino acids. CDR1 and CDR2 from the germline V gene are SEHNR and FQNEAQ (reference sequence). CDR3 bases: TGTGCCAGCAGCTTAGAATGGGGCAGCGCGGGGCCTCAGTTCTTC. It codes for CASSLEWGSAGPQFF.

Only a few counts were recorded for this clone. In DNA form, the CDR3 reads TGTGCCAGCAGCCCAGCGACAGATACGCAGTATTTT. Protein product: CASSPATDTQYF. The chain couples TRBV9 to TRBJ2-3; no reliable D call. The CDR3 has 12 amino acids. Deletions cut 4 bases from V and 3 bases from J, with 6 bases between. Germline V gives CDR1 SGDLS, CDR2 YYNGEE.

This chain joins TRBV7-3 and TRBJ1-1, with D unresolved. Germline V gives CDR1 SGHTA, CDR2 FQGTGA. V gave up 2 bases and J gave up 3 bases, with 10 bases separating them. The CDR3 runs 14 residues. CDR3 region: CASSLEASDTEAFF. CDR3 in DNA: TGTGCCAGCAGCTTAGAGGCCTCGGACACTGAAGCTTTCTTT. Looking up the rest from reference TRBV7-3 and TRBJ1-1 gives the full variable domain: GAGVSQTPSNKVTEKGKYVELRCDPISGHTALYWYRQSLGQGPEFLIYFQGTGAADDSGLPNDRFFAVRPEGSVSTLKIQRTERGDSAVYLCASSLEASDTEAFFGQGTRLTVV.

The V and J genes are TRBV7-9 and TRBJ1-2; TRBD1 aligns across 9 bases. J lost 3 bases, V lost 3 bases, and 8 bases had no gene match. This CDR3 has 16 amino acids. Germline values: CDR1 SEHNR, CDR2 FQNEAQ (reference sequence). CDR3 bases: TGTGCCAGCAGCTTCGTACCGGGACAGGGCGACTATGGCTACACCTTC. This codes for CASSFVPGQGDYGYTF.

J is TRBJ1-3 and V is TRBV11-2, with 7 bases fitting TRBD1. Germline lookup yields CDR1 SGHAT and CDR2 FQNNGV. The CDR3 consists of 15 residues. Germline trimming cut 3 bases from V and 4 bases from J; bases unmatched to any gene: 6. The CDR3 here is CASSFDRVEGNTIYF. CDR3 in DNA: TGTGCCAGCAGCTTCGACAGGGTAGAAGGAAACACCATATATTTT.

The chain links TRBV18 to TRBJ1-2, with 8 bases that match TRBD1. The junction had 6 bases not matched to a gene; V was cut back by 2 bases and J by 4 bases. Per the germline V gene, CDR1 is KGHSH and CDR2 is LQKENI. The CDR3 is 15 amino acids. The CDR3 loop reads CASSPGTGPSYGYTF. CDR3 bases: TGTGCCAGCTCACCAGGGACAGGTCCAAGCTATGGCTACACCTTC. Complete variable domain (other parts from reference TRBV18 and TRBJ1-2): NAGVMQNPRHLVRRRGQEARLRCSPMKGHSHVYWYRQLPEEGLKFMVYLQKENIIDESGMPKERFSAEFPKEGPSILRIQQVVRGDSAAYFCASSPGTGPSYGYTFGSGTRLTVV.

This clone has just one count. V and J are TRBV3-1 (or the pseudogene TRBV3-2) and TRBJ2-3, with D perhaps TRBD2 (5 bases). V lost 4 bases to trimming and J lost 9 bases, with 14 bases between them. CDR3 size: 13 residues. Germline V gives CDR1 LGHDT, CDR2 YNNKEL (reference sequence). The CDR3 DNA sequence: TGTGCCAGCAGCCCTGGGGAGTTGGACACGCAGTATTTT. Protein: CASSPGELDTQYF.

The genes are TRBV28 and TRBJ2-4, with D possibly being TRBD2 (6 bases). CDR1 and CDR2 (germline): MDHEN, SYDVKM. The CDR3 runs to 15 residues. V gave up 7 bases and J gave up 1 base, with 14 bases separating them. The CDR3 here is CASNPPGGAKNIQYF. CDR3 coding DNA: TGTGCCAGCAACCCTCCAGGAGGGGCCAAAAACATTCAGTACTTC.

The chain recombines TRBV5-8 with TRBJ1-1; tentatively, D is TRBD1 (6 bases). V lost 4 bases to trimming and J lost 3 bases, with 13 bases between them. This CDR3 has 14 amino acids. Germline V CDR1 and CDR2: SGHTS, YDEGEE. The CDR3 reads CASSPQGIHTEAFF. DNA of the CDR3: TGTGCCAGCAGCCCTCAGGGGATCCACACTGAAGCTTTCTTT.

The chain is built from TRBV24-1 and TRBJ1-4, with a weak D call TRBD1 (6 bases). The germline gives CDR1 KGHDR, CDR2 SFDVKD. The CDR3 is 16 residues long. Deletions cut 2 bases from V and 8 bases from J, with 17 bases between. The CDR3 nucleotides read TGTGCCACCAGTGATTCGCGGAAGGGGGTCGTGGAAAAACTGTTTTTT. Its protein is CATSDSRKGVVEKLFF.

The CDR3 protein is CASGLGRTSGDTYEQFF. Written as DNA, the CDR3 is TGTGCTAGTGGTTTGGGTCGGACTAGCGGTGATACGTATGAGCAGTTCTTC. V gene TRBV12-5 combines with J gene TRBJ2-1, with 10 bases identical to TRBD2. CDR3 length: 17 amino acids. The V segment lost 1 base and the J segment 8 bases; nucleotides outside the gene matches: 11. In germline, CDR1 is LGHNT, CDR2 FRNRAP.

Only a few counts were recorded for this clone. The genes are TRBV7-9 and TRBJ2-2; 7 bases map to TRBD2. The germline V gene encodes CDR1 SEHNR and CDR2 FQNEAQ (reference sequence). V dropped 4 bases and J dropped 1; count of bases not matched to a gene: 3. This CDR3 has 15 amino acids. In DNA form, the CDR3 reads TGTGCCAGCAGCTGGGGACTACAGAACACCGGGGAGCTGTTTTTT. Its protein is CASSWGLQNTGELFF.

The chain combines TRBV18 with TRBJ2-2; 8 bases are a match to TRBD1. Trimming removed 6 bases from V and 6 bases from J; junction bases left unmatched: 6. Germline V CDR1 and CDR2: KGHSH, LQKENI. The CDR3 has 14 amino acids. The CDR3 nucleotides read TGTGCCAGCTCCTTGGACAGGGCCGCCGGGGAGCTGTTTTTT. Amino acids: CASSLDRAAGELFF.

The chain recombines TRBV4-1 with TRBJ1-1, with a tentative D call TRBD1 (6 bases). The germline V gene has CDR1 MGHRA and CDR2 YSYEKL. The CDR3 has 16 residues. V dropped 0 bases and J dropped 0 bases, with 11 bases sitting between them. CDR3 coding DNA: TGCGCCAGCAGCCAAGATTTTACAGGGCTGAACACTGAAGCTTTCTTT. It encodes CASSQDFTGLNTEAFF.